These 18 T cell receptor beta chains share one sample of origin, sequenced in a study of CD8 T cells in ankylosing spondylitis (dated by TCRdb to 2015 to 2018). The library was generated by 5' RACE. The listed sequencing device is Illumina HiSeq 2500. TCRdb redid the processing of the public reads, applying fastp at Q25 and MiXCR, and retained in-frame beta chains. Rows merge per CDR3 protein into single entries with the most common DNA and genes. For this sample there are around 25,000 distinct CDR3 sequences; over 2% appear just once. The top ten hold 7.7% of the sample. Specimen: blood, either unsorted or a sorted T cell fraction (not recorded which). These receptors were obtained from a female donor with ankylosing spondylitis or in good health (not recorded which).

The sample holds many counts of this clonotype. Here the CDR3 DNA reads TGTGCCAGCAGCGTAGGGGGACAGGGTTACGAGCAGTACTTC. It is translated as CASSVGGQGYEQYF. The rearrangement links TRBV9 to TRBJ2-7; 9 bases line up with TRBD1. The CDR3 spans 14 residues. The trim removed 0 bases at V and 4 bases at J, leaving 2 bases unmatched. Germline V lookup: CDR1 SGDLS, CDR2 YYNGEE.

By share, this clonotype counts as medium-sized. CDR3 amino acids: CASSVGDRGSYEQYF. CDR3 sequence (DNA): TGTGCCAGCAGCGTAGGTGACAGGGGCTCCTACGAGCAGTACTTC. The chain combines TRBV9 with TRBJ2-7; 8 bases are shared with TRBD1. Per the germline V gene, CDR1 is SGDLS and CDR2 is YYNGEE. This CDR3 is 15 amino acids long. V lost 0 bases to trimming and J lost 0 bases; unmatched junction nucleotides: 2.

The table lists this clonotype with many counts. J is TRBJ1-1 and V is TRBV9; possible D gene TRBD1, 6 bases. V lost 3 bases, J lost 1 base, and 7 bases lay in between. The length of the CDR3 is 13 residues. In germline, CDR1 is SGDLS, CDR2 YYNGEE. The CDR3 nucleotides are TGTGCCAGCAGCGAACAGGGGAACACTGAAGCTTTCTTT. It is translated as CASSEQGNTEAFF.

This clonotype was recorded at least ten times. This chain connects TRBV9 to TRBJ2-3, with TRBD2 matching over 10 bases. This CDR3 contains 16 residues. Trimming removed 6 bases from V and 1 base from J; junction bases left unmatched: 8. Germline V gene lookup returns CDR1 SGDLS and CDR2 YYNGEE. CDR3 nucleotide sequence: TGTGCCAGCAATGAAGCGGGAGGGCCGGGCACAGATACGCAGTATTTT. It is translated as CASNEAGGPGTDTQYF. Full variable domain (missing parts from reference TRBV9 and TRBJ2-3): DSGVTQTPKHLITATGQRVTLRCSPRSGDLSVYWYQQSLDQGLQFLIQYYNGEERAKGNILERFSAQQFPDLHSELNLSSLELGDSALYFCASNEAGGPGTDTQYFGPGTRLTVL.

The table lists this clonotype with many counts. DNA of the CDR3: TGTGCCAGCAGCGCAGCCCCGCAGGGCACAGATACGCAGTATTTT. Protein product: CASSAAPQGTDTQYF. The chain links TRBV9 to TRBJ2-3; D not resolved. V lost 3 bases and J 1 base, leaving 12 bases between the germline ends. The V gene's germline CDR1 is SGDLS and CDR2 YYNGEE. CDR3 length: 15 amino acids.

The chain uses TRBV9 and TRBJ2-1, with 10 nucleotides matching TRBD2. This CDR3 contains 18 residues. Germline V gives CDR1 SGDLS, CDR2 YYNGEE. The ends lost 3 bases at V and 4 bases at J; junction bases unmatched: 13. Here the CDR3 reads CASSAYSAGGTFYNEQFF. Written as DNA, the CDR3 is TGTGCCAGCAGCGCTTACTCAGCGGGAGGGACTTTTTACAATGAGCAGTTCTTC.

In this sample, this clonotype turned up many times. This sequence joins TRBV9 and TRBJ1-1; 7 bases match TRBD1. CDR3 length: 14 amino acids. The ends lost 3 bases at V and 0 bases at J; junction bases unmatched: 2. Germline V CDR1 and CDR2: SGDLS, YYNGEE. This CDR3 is CASSAGQLNTEAFF. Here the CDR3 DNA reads TGTGCCAGCAGCGCGGGACAGTTGAACACTGAAGCTTTCTTT.

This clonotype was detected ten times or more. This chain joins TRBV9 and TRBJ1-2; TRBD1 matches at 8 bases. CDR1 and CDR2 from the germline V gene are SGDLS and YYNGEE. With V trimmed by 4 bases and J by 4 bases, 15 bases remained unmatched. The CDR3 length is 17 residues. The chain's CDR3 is CASSRGQGRSLGYGYTF. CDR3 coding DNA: TGTGCCAGCAGCCGAGGACAGGGAAGGTCCTTAGGCTATGGCTACACCTTC.

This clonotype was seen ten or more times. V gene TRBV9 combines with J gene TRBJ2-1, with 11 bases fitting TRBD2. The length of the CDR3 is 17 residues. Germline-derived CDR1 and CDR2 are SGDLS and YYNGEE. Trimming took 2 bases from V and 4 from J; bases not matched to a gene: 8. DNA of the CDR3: TGTGCCAGCAGCGTGACTAGCGGGATGGGAGTGTACAATGAGCAGTTCTTC. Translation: CASSVTSGMGVYNEQFF.

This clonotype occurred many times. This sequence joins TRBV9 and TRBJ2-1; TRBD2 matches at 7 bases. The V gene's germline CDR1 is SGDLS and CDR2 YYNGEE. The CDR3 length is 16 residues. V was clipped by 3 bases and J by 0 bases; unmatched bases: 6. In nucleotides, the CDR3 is TGTGCCAGCAGCGCCCAACTAGCGAGCTCCTACAATGAGCAGTTCTTC. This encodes CASSAQLASSYNEQFF. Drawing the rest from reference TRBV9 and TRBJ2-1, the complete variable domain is DSGVTQTPKHLITATGQRVTLRCSPRSGDLSVYWYQQSLDQGLQFLIQYYNGEERAKGNILERFSAQQFPDLHSELNLSSLELGDSALYFCASSAQLASSYNEQFFGPGTRLTVL.

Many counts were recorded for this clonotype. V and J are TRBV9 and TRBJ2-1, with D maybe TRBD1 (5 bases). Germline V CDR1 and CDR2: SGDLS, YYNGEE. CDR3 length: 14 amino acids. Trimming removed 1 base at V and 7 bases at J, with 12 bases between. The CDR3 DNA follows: TGTGCCAGCAGCGTAAGGGGCTCAATGAATGAGCAGTTCTTC. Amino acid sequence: CASSVRGSMNEQFF.

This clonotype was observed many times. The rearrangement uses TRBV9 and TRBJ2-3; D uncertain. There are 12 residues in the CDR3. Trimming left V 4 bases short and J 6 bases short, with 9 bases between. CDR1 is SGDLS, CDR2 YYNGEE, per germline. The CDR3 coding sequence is TGTGCCAGCAGCAAGGCCCAGGATACGCAGTATTTT. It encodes CASSKAQDTQYF.

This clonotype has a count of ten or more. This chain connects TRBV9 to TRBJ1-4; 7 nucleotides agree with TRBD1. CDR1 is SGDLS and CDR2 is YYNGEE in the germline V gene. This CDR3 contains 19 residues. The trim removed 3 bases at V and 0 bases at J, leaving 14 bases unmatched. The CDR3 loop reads CASSETTGASPATNEKLFF. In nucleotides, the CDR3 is TGTGCCAGCAGCGAAACTACAGGGGCGTCACCTGCAACTAATGAAAAACTGTTTTTT.

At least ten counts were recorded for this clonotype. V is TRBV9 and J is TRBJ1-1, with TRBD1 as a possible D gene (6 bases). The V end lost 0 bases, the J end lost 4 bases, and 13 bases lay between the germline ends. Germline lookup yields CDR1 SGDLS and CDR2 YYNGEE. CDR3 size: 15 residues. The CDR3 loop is CASSVDGGAGTEAFF. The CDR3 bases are TGTGCCAGCAGCGTAGATGGGGGGGCTGGCACTGAAGCTTTCTTT.

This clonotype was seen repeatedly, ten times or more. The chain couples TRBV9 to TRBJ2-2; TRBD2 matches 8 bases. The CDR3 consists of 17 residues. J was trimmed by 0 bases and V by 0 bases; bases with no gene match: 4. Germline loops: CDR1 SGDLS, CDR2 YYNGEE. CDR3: CASSVGLATANTGELFF. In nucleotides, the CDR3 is TGTGCCAGCAGCGTAGGACTAGCGACCGCGAACACCGGGGAGCTGTTTTTT.

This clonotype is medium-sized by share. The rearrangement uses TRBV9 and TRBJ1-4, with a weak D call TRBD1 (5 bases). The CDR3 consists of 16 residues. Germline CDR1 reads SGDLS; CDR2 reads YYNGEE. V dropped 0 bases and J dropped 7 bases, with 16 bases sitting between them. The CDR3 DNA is TGTGCCAGCAGCGTAGGCGGGGGAGGGGTGAGTGAAAAACTGTTTTTT. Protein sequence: CASSVGGGGVSEKLFF.

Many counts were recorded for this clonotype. CDR3 bases: TGTGCCAGTCCGACGACAGGGTCGGTTGAGCAGTTCTTC. Amino acid sequence: CASPTTGSVEQFF. The rearrangement links TRBV27 to TRBJ2-1; 7 bases are a match to TRBD1. CDR1 and CDR2 (germline): MNHEY, SMNVEV (reference sequence). V was clipped by 9 bases and J by 9 bases; unmatched bases: 11. The CDR3 totals 13 residues.

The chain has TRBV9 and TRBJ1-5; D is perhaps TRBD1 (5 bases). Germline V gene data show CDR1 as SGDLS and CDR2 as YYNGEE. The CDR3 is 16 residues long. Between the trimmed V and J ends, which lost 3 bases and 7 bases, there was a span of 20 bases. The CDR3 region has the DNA TGTGCCAGCAGCGCCGGTGGGCGGATGGGGGTCCAGCCCCAGCATTTT. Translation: CASSAGGRMGVQPQHF.